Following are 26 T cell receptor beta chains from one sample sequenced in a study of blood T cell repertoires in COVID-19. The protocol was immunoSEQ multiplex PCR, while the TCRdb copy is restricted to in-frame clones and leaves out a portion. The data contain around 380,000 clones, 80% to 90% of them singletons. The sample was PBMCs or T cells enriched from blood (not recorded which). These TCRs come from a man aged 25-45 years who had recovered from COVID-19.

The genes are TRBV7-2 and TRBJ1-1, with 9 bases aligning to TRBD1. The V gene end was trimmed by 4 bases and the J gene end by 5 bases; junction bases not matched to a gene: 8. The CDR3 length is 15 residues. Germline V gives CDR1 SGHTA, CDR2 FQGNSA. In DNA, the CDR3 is TGTGCCAGCAGCTCTAGGGGACAGGGAGGAACTGAAGCTTTCTTT. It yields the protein CASSSRGQGGTEAFF.

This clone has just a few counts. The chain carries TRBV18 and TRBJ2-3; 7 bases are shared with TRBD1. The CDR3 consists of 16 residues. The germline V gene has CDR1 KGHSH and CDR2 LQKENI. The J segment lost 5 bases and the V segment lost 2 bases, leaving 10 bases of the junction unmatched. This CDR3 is CASSPATGRQGDTQYF. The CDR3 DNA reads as TGTGCCAGCTCACCAGCGACAGGAAGACAGGGAGATACGCAGTATTTT.

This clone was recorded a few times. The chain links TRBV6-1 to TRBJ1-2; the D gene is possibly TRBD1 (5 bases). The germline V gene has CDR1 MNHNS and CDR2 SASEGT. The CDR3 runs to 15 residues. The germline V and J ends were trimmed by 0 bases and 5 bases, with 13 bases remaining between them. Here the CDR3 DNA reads TGTGCCAGCAGTGAAGCCAGCGGGGCGGGTTATGGCTACACCTTC. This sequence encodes CASSEASGAGYGYTF.

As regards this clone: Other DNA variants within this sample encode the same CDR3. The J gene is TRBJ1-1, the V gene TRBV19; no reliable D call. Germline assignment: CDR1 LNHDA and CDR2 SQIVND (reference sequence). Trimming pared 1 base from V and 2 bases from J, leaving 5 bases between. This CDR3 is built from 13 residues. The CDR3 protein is CASSIARNTEAFF. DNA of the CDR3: TGTGCCAGTAGTATAGCCAGAAACACTGAAGCTTTCTTT.

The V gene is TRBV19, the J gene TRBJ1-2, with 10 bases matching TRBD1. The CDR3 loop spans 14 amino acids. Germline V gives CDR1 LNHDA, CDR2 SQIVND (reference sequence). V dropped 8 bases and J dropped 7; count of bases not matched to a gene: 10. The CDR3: CASRQGANELGYTF. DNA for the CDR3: TGTGCCAGTCGACAGGGGGCAAATGAACTTGGCTACACCTTC.

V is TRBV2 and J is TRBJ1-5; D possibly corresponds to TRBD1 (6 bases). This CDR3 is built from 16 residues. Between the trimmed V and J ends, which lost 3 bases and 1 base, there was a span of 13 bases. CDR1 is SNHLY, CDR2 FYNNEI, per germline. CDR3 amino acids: CASSEGAFLSNQPQHF. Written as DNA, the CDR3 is TGTGCCAGCAGTGAGGGGGCGTTTCTGAGCAATCAGCCCCAGCATTTT.

CDR3 protein: CASSPLRGKYSYNEQFF. The CDR3 DNA reads as TGTGCCAGCTCACCCTTAAGGGGAAAATATTCCTACAATGAGCAGTTCTTC. The V gene is TRBV18, the J gene TRBJ2-1; tentatively, D is TRBD1 (5 bases). V was trimmed by 3 bases and J by 1 base, leaving 16 bases between them. The germline gives CDR1 KGHSH, CDR2 LQKENI. The CDR3 consists of 17 residues.

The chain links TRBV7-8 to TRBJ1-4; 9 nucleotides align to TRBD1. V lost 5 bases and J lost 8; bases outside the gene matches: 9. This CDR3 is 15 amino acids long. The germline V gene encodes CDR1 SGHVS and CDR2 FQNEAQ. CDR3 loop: CASSPTMTGGEKLFF. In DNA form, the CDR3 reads TGTGCCAGCAGCCCGACGATGACAGGGGGAGAAAAACTGTTTTTT.

The CDR3, as DNA: TGTGCCAGCAGCTTGCCTAGCGGGGTCTACGAGCAGTACTTC. It specifies CASSLPSGVYEQYF. The V call is TRBV7-9, the J call TRBJ2-7; 9 bases line up with TRBD2. CDR3 length: 14 amino acids. V shed 3 bases and J 3 bases; nucleotides not matched to a gene: 3. The germline V gene encodes CDR1 SEHNR and CDR2 FQNEAQ (reference sequence).

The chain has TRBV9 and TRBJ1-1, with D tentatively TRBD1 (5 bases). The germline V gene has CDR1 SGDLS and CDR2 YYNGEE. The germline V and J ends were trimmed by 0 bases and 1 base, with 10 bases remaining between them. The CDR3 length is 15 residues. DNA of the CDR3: TGTGCCAGCAGCGTAGCCCCCCAGGGGAACACTGAAGCTTTCTTT. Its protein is CASSVAPQGNTEAFF.

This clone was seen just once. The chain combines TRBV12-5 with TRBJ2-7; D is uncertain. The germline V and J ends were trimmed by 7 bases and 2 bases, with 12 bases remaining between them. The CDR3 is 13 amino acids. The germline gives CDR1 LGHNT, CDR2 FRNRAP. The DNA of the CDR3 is TGTGCTAGTGTCAGAGCGAACACCTACGAGCAGTACTTC. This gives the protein CASVRANTYEQYF.

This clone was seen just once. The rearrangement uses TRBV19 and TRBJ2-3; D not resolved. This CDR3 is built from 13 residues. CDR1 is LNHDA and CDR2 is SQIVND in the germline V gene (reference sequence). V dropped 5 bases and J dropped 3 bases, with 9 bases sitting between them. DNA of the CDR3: TGTGCCAGTAGTCAACTGGTAACAGATACGCAGTATTTT. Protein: CASSQLVTDTQYF.

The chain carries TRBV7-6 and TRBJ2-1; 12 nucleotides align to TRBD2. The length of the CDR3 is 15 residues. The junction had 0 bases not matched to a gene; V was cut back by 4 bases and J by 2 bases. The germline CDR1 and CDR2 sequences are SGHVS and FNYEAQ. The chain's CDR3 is CASSSSGGAYNEQFF. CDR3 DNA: TGTGCCAGCAGCTCTAGCGGGGGGGCCTACAATGAGCAGTTCTTC.

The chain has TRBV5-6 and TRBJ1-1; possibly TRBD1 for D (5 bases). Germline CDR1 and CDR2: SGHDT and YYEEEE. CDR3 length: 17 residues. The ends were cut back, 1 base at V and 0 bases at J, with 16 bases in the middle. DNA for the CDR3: TGTGCCAGCAGCTTGTGGGGGGAGGGCGTTCTGAACACTGAAGCTTTCTTT. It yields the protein CASSLWGEGVLNTEAFF.

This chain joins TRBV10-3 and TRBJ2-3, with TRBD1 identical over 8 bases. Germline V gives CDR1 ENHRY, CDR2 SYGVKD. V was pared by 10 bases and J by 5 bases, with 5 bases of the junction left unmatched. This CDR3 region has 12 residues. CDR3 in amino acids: CANQGAEDTQYF. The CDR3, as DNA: TGTGCCAACCAGGGGGCGGAAGATACGCAGTATTTT.

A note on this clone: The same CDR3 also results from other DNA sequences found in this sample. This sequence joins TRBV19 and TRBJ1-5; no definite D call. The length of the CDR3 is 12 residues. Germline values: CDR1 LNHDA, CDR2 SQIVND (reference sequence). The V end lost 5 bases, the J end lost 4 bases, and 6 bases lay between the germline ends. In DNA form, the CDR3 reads TGTGCCAGTAGTCCAGGTAATCAGCCCCAGCATTTT. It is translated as CASSPGNQPQHF.

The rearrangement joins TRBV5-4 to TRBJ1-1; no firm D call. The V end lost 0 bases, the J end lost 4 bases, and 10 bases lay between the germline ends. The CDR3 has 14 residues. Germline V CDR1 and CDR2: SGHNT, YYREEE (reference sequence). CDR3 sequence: CASSLDGGRTEAFF. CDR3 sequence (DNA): TGTGCCAGCAGCTTGGATGGAGGGCGCACTGAAGCTTTCTTT.

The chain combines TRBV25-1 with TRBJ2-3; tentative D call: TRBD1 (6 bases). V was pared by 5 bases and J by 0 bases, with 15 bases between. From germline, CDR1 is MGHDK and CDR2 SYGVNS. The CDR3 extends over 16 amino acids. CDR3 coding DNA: TGTGCCAGCAGTCCCGGGACATCAGGTAGCACAGATACGCAGTATTTT. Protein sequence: CASSPGTSGSTDTQYF.

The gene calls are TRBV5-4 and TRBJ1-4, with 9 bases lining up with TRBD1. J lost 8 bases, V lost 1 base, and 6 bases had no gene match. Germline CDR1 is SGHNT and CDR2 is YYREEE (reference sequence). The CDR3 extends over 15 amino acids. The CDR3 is CASSLRTGGVEKLFF. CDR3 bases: TGTGCCAGCAGCTTGAGAACAGGGGGCGTCGAAAAACTGTTTTTT. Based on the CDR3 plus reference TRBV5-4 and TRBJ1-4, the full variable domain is ETGVTQSPTHLIKTRGQQVTLRCSSQSGHNTVSWYQQALGQGPQFIFQYYREEENGRGNFPPRFSGLQFPNYSSELNVNALELDDSALYLCASSLRTGGVEKLFFGSGTQLSVL.

CDR3 residues: CAWSPQGNTIYF. In DNA form, the CDR3 reads TGTGCCTGGAGTCCCCAGGGAAACACCATATATTTT. The chain combines TRBV30 with TRBJ1-3, with unresolved D. This CDR3 spans 12 amino acids. Germline V gene sequence: CDR1 GTSNPN, CDR2 SVGIG (reference sequence). Between the trimmed V and J ends, which lost 2 bases and 4 bases, there was a span of 6 bases.

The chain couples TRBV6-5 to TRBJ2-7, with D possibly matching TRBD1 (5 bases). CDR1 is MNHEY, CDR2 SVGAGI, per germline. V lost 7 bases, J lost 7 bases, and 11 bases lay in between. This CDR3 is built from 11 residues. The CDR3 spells CASTTVTEQYF. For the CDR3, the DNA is TGTGCCAGCACGACAGTTACGGAGCAGTACTTC.

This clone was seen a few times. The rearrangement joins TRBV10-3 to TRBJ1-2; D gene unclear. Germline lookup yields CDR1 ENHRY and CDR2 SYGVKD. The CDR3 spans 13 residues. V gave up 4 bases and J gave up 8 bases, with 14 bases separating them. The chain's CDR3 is CAISGEVSGGYTF. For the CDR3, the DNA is TGTGCCATCAGTGGAGAGGTTAGTGGCGGCTACACCTTC.

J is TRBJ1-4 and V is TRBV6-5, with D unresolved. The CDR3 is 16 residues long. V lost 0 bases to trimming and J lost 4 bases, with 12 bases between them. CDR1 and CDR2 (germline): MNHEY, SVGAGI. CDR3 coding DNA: TGTGCCAGCAGTTACTCGAGCGTTAGCTTTAATGAAAAACTGTTTTTT. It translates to CASSYSSVSFNEKLFF.

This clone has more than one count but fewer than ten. CDR3 DNA: TGTGCCAGCAAGAACCAGGGGAGCACTGAAGCTTTCTTT. Encoded protein: CASKNQGSTEAFF. The gene calls are TRBV12-3 or TRBV12-4 and TRBJ1-1; TRBD1 might be the D (6 bases). This CDR3 spans 13 amino acids. The ends were cut back, 7 bases at V and 4 bases at J, with 13 bases in the middle.

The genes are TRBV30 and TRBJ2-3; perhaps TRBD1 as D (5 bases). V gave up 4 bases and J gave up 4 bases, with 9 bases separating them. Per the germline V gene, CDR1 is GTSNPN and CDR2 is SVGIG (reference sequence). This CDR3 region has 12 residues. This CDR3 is CAWTQGADTQYF. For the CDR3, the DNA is TGTGCCTGGACCCAGGGTGCAGATACGCAGTATTTT.

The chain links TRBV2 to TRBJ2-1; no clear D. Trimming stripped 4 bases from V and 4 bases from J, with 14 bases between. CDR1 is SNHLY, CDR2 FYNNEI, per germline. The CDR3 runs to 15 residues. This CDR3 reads CASSAVVAPYNEQFF. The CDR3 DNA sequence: TGTGCCAGCAGTGCCGTTGTGGCACCTTACAATGAGCAGTTCTTC.